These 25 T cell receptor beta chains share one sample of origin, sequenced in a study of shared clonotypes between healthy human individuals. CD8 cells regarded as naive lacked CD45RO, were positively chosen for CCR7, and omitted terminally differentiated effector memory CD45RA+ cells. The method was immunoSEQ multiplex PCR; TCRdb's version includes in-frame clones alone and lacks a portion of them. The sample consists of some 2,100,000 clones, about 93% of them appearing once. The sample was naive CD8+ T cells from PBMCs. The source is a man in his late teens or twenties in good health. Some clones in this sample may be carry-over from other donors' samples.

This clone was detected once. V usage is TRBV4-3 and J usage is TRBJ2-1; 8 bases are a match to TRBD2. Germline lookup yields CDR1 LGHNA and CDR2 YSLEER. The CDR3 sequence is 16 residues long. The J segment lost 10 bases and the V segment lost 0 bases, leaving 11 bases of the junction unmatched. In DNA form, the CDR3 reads TGCGCCAGCAGCCAAGATCCTACTAGCGGATCATGGGAGCAGTTCTTC. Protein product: CASSQDPTSGSWEQFF.

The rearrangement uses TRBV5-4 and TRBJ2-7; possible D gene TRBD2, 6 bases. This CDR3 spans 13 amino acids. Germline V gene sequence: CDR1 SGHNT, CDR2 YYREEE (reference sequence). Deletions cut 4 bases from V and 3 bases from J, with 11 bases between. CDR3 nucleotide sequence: TGTGCCAGCAGCCGCGGGACGTTCTACGAGCAGTACTTC. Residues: CASSRGTFYEQYF.

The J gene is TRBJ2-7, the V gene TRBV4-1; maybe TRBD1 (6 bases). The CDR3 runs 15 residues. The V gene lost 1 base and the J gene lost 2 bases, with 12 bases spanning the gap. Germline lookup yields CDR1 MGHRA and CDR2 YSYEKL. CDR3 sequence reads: CASSQVTGLAYEQYF. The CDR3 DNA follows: TGCGCCAGCAGCCAAGTAACAGGGTTAGCCTACGAGCAGTACTTC.

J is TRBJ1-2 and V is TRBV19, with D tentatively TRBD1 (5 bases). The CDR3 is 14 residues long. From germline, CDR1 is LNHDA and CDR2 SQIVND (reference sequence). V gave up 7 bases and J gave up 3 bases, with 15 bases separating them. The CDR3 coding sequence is TGTGCCAGTAAGAGGGGAAATCTCTACTATGGCTACACCTTC. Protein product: CASKRGNLYYGYTF.

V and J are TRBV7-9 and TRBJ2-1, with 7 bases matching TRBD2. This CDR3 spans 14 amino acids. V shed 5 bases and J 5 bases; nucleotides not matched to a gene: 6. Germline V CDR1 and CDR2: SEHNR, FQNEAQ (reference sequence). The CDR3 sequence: CASSPRTSNNEQFF. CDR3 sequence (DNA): TGTGCCAGCAGCCCCCGGACTAGTAACAATGAGCAGTTCTTC.

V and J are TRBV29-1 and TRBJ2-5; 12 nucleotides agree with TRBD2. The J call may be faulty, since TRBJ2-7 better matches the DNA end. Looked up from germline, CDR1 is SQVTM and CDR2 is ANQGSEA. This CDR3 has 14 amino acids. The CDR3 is CSASTSGSVYEQYF. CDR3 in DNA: TGCAGCGCCTCGACTAGCGGGAGTGTTTACGAGCAGTACTTC.

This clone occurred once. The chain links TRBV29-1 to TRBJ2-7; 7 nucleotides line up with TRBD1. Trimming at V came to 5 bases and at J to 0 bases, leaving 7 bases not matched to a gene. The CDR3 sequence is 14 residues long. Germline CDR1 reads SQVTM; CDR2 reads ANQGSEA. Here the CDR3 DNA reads TGCAGCGTTCTAGACAGGGTGAACTCCTACGAGCAGTACTTC. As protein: CSVLDRVNSYEQYF.

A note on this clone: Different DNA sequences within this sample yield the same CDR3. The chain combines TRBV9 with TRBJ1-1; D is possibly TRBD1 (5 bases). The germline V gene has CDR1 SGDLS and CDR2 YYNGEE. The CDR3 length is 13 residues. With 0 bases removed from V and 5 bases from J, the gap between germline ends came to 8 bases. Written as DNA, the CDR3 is TGTGCCAGCAGCGTAGGGGGCAGGACTGAAGCTTTCTTT. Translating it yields CASSVGGRTEAFF.

The CDR3 region is CASSPTGLSYEQYF. The CDR3 DNA sequence: TGTGCCAGCTCACCTACGGGACTTTCCTACGAGCAGTACTTC. The rearrangement uses TRBV18 and TRBJ2-7, with a possible D match to TRBD2 (6 bases). The CDR3 is 14 residues long. From germline, CDR1 is KGHSH and CDR2 LQKENI. V lost 3 bases and J lost 1, with 10 bases in between.

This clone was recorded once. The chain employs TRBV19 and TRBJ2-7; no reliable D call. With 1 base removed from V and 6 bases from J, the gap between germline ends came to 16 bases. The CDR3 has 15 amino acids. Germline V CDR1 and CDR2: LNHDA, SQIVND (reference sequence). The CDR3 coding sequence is TGTGCCAGTAGTATAGGTACGGCGGCGCTTAGCGAGCAGTACTTC. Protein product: CASSIGTAALSEQYF. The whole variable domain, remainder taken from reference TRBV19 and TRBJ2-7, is DGGITQSPKYLFRKEGQNVTLSCEQNLNHDAMYWYRQDPGQGLRLIYYSQIVNDFQKGDIAEGYSVSREKKESFPLTVTSAQKNPTAFYLCASSIGTAALSEQYFGPGTRLTVT.

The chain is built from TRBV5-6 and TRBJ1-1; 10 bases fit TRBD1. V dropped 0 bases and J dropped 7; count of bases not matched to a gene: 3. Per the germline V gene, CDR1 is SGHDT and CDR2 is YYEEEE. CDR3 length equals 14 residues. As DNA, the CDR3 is TGTGCCAGCAGCTTGGCAGGGACAGGGGTTGAAGCTTTCTTT. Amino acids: CASSLAGTGVEAFF. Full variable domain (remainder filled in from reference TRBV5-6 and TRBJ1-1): DAGVTQSPTHLIKTRGQQVTLRCSPKSGHDTVSWYQQALGQGPQFIFQYYEEEERQRGNFPDRFSGHQFPNYSSELNVNALLLGDSALYLCASSLAGTGVEAFFGQGTRLTVV.

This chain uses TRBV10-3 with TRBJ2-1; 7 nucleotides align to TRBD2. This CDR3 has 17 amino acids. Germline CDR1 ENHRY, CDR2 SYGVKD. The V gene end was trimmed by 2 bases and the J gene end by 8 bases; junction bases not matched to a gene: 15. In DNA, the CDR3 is TGTGCCATCAGTGAGCCTAGCGGAGCCCTTGGTCGGGATGAGCAGTTCTTC. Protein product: CAISEPSGALGRDEQFF.

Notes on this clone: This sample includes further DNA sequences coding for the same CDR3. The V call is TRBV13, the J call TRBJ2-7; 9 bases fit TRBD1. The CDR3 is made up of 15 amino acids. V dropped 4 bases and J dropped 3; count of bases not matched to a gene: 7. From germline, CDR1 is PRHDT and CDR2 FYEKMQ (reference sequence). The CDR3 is CASSSAGTGSYEQYF. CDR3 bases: TGTGCCAGCAGCTCGGCCGGGACAGGGAGCTACGAGCAGTACTTC.

Written as DNA, the CDR3 is TGTGCCAGCAGGCACCGACTAGCGGGAGTTTATGGGGAGCAGTACTTC. It is translated as CASRHRLAGVYGEQYF. This chain connects TRBV5-4 to TRBJ2-7; 12 bases match TRBD2. The ends lost 5 bases at V and 7 bases at J; junction bases unmatched: 13. The germline V gene has CDR1 SGHNT and CDR2 YYREEE (reference sequence). The CDR3 runs to 16 residues.

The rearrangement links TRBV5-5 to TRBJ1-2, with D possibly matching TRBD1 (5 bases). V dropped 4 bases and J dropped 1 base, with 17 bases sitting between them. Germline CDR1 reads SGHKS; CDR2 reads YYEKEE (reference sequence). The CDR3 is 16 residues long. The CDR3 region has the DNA TGTGCCAGCAGCCCCAGAGGGGCAGGAGTTAACTATGGCTACACCTTC. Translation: CASSPRGAGVNYGYTF.

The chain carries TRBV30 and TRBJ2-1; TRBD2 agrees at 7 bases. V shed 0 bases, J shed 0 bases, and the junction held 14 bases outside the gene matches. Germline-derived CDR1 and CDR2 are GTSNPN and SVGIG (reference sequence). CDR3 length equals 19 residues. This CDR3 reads CAWSVLRAGEAYSYNEQFF. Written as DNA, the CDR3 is TGTGCCTGGAGTGTTCTTCGGGCGGGAGAAGCCTACTCCTACAATGAGCAGTTCTTC. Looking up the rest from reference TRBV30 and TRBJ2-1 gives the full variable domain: SQTIHQWPATLVQPVGSPLSLECTVEGTSNPNLYWYRQAAGRGLQLLFYSVGIGQISSEVPQNLSASRPQDRQFILSSKKLLLSDSGFYLCAWSVLRAGEAYSYNEQFFGPGTRLTVL.

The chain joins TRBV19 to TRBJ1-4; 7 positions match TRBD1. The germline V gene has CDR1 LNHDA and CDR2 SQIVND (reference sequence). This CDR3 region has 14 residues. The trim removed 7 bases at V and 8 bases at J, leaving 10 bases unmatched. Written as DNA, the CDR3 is TGTGCCAGTAAGCCCGAGACAGGGCGAGAAAAACTGTTTTTT. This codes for CASKPETGREKLFF.

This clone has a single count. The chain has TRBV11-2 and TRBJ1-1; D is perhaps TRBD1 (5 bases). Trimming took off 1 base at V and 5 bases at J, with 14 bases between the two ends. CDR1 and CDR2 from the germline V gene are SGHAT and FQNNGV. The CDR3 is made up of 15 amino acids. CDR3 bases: TGTGCCAGCAGCTTAGGGCCTTCGGCAGGGACTGAAGCTTTCTTT. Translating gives CASSLGPSAGTEAFF. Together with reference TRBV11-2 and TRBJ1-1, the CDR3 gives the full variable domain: EAGVAQSPRYKIIEKRQSVAFWCNPISGHATLYWYQQILGQGPKLLIQFQNNGVVDDSQLPKDRFSAERLKGVDSTLKIQPAKLEDSAVYLCASSLGPSAGTEAFFGQGTRLTVV.

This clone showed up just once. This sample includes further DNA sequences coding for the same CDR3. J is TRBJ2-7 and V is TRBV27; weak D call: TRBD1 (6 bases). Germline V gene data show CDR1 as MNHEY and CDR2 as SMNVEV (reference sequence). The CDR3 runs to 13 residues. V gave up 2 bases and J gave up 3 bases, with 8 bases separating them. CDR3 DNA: TGTGCCAGCAGTTTAGGGACACTCTACGAGCAGTACTTC. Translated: CASSLGTLYEQYF.

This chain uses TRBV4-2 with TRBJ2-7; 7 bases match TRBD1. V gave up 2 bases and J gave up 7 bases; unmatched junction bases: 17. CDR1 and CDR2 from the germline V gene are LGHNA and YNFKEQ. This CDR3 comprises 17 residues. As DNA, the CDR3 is TGTGCCAGCAGCCAAAGGAGAGGCCGCGGACAGGCTACGGAGCAGTACTTC. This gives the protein CASSQRRGRGQATEQYF.

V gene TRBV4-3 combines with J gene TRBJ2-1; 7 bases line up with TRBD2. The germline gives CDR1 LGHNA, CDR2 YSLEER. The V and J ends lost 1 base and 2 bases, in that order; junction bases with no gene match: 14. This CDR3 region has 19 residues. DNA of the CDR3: TGCGCCAGCAGCCAAGCCGCCCCTCTAGCGGTTAAAACCTACAATGAGCAGTTCTTC. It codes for CASSQAAPLAVKTYNEQFF.

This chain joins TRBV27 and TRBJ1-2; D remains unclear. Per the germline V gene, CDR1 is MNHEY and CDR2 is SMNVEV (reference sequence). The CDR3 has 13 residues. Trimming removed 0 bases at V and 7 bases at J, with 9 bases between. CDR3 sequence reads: CASSLSTSSGYTF. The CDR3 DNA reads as TGTGCCAGCAGTTTATCAACCTCGAGTGGCTACACCTTC.

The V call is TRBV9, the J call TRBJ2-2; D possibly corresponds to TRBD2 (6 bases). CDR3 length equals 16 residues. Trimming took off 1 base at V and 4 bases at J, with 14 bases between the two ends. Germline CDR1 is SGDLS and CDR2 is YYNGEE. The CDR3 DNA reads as TGTGCCAGCAGCGTAAATCTCGGGGGACCCACCGGGGAGCTGTTTTTT. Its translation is CASSVNLGGPTGELFF.

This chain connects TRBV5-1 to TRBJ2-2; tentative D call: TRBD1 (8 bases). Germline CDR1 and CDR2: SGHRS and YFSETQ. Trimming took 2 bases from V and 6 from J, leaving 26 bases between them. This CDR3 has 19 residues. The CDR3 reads CASSFGTKGTDRVPGELFF. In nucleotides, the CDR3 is TGCGCCAGCAGCTTTGGGACTAAGGGGACGGACAGGGTCCCCGGGGAGCTGTTTTTT.

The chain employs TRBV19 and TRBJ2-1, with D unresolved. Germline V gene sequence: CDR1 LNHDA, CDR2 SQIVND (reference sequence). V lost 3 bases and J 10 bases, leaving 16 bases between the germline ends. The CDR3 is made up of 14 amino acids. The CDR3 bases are TGTGCCAGTAGTATGGGCCTAGTAAGAAGCGAGCAGTTCTTC. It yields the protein CASSMGLVRSEQFF.